This TCR beta chain was sequenced during a study of OX40 agonist ivuxolimab in advanced cancers. Overall study context: The dose of intravenous ivuxolimab that patients received every 2 weeks ranged from 0.01 to 10 mg/kg. Dose-escalation patients' cancers were hepatocellular carcinoma, melanoma, renal cell or head and neck cancer. Past anti-PD-1, anti-PD-L1 or anti-CTLA-4 therapy was accepted, and 30% to 45% had received some. Of the patients, three showed partial responses, one with hepatocellular carcinoma and two with cutaneous melanoma.

Generated by immunoSEQ multiplex PCR, the TCRdb table keeps only in-frame clones and is missing some. Of approximately 71,000 clones detected, over 80% appear once; the ten largest clones hold approximately 10%. The length of the CDR3 is 13 residues. Losses at the gene ends were 2 bases for V and 6 bases for J; bases not matched to a gene: 3. Germline CDR1 is SGHNT and CDR2 is YYREEE (reference sequence). This sequence originates from an adult with an advanced solid tumor such as melanoma, head and neck, liver or kidney cancer. The sample was CD4+ or CD8+ T cells sorted from blood, taken in a trial of the OX40 agonist ivuxolimab. The chain combines TRBV5-4 with TRBJ1-2, with 8 bases lining up with TRBD1. CDR3 amino acids: CASSFGQGNGYTF. Written as DNA, the CDR3 is TGTGCCAGCAGCTTTGGACAGGGTAATGGCTACACCTTC.